The 27 T cell receptor beta chains given below trace back to one sample, sequenced in a study of cytomegalovirus exposure and HLA in healthy donors. Use of 60 Vbeta and 13 Jbeta primers characterized the PCR. This table comes from immunoSEQ multiplex PCR, and its TCRdb copy is limited to in-frame clones, with some not included. This table has roughly 130,000 clones, around 8.5% appearing once. The sample taken for sequencing was PBMCs. The receptors derive from a middle-aged man in good health and CMV-seronegative.

CDR3 nucleotides: TGTGCCAGCAGCCAGCAGGGGATTGGGCCCCAGCATTTT. Encoded protein: CASSQQGIGPQHF. The chain uses TRBV5-4 and TRBJ1-5; a weak D match, TRBD1 (6 bases). The CDR3 contains 13 residues. From germline, CDR1 is SGHNT and CDR2 YYREEE (reference sequence). Trimming removed 4 bases at V and 9 bases at J, with 14 bases between.

This chain uses TRBV5-4 with TRBJ1-2, with D perhaps matching TRBD1 (6 bases). The germline CDR1 and CDR2 sequences are SGHNT and YYREEE (reference sequence). Trimming pared 4 bases from V and 3 bases from J, leaving 13 bases between. CDR3 size: 14 residues. In DNA, the CDR3 is TGTGCCAGCAGCATTCAGGGGTATCACTATGGCTACACCTTC. It specifies CASSIQGYHYGYTF.

A few counts support this clone. The chain recombines TRBV27 with TRBJ1-2, with 9 positions matching TRBD1. The length of the CDR3 is 13 residues. CDR1 and CDR2 (germline): MNHEY, SMNVEV (reference sequence). The V and J ends lost 5 bases and 8 bases, in that order; junction bases with no gene match: 6. CDR3 sequence (DNA): TGTGCCAGCAGTACAGGGGGCGGGTGGGGCTACACCTTC. Its translation is CASSTGGGWGYTF.

J is TRBJ2-5 and V is TRBV6-6, with a weak D call TRBD1 (5 bases). V was trimmed by 11 bases and J by 1 base, leaving 14 bases between them. Germline CDR1 reads MNHNY; CDR2 reads SVGAGI (reference sequence). This CDR3 has 13 amino acids. The CDR3 here is CAAARGSQETQYF. CDR3 DNA sequence: TGTGCCGCCGCAAGGGGCAGCCAAGAGACCCAGTACTTC.

This clone has more than one count but fewer than ten. V gene TRBV7-2 combines with J gene TRBJ2-3; a weak D match, TRBD2 (7 bases). V was trimmed by 1 base and J by 3 bases, leaving 11 bases between them. The CDR3 is made up of 15 amino acids. The germline CDR1 and CDR2 sequences are SGHTA and FQGNSA. This chain's CDR3 is CASSLVGGGTDTQYF. The CDR3 DNA sequence: TGTGCCAGCAGCTTAGTAGGGGGGGGTACAGATACGCAGTATTTT.

This clone turned up a few times. The chain couples TRBV5-1 to TRBJ1-6; TRBD1 matches at 9 bases. In germline, CDR1 is SGHRS, CDR2 YFSETQ. The CDR3 sequence is 15 residues long. The V segment lost 4 bases and the J segment 5 bases; nucleotides outside the gene matches: 4. The CDR3 protein is CASSQRQGDNSPLHF. The CDR3 DNA reads TGCGCCAGCAGCCAAAGACAGGGGGATAATTCACCCCTCCACTTT.

This clone turned up a few times. V gene TRBV6-1 combines with J gene TRBJ2-2, with D possibly matching TRBD2 (6 bases). Germline lookup yields CDR1 MNHNS and CDR2 SASEGT. The CDR3 is 16 residues long. The V end lost 0 bases, the J end lost 1 base, and 9 bases lay between the germline ends. The CDR3 DNA follows: TGTGCCAGCAGTGAAGCCCCGGGACTGAACACCGGGGAGCTGTTTTTT. This codes for CASSEAPGLNTGELFF.

The chain uses TRBV20-1 and TRBJ2-1; D ambiguous. Trimming cost V 3 bases and J 4 bases, with 4 bases left between them. Germline V gene lookup returns CDR1 DFQATT and CDR2 SNEGSKA (reference sequence). This CDR3 is built from 11 residues. CDR3 residues: CSARQYNEQFF. The CDR3 bases are TGCAGTGCTAGGCAGTACAATGAGCAGTTCTTC.

This sequence joins TRBV6-1 and TRBJ1-2; 7 bases fit TRBD1. V gave up 3 bases and J gave up 4 bases; unmatched junction bases: 11. Germline CDR1 and CDR2: MNHNS and SASEGT. This CDR3 is 16 amino acids long. The CDR3 DNA is TGTGCCAGCAGTGAGAAATACAGGGGTCTTGCCTATGGCTACACCTTC. Protein: CASSEKYRGLAYGYTF.

This clone was counted a few times. This rearrangement joins TRBV11-2 to TRBJ1-1; D perhaps matches TRBD1 (5 bases). Germline V gives CDR1 SGHAT, CDR2 FQNNGV. The CDR3 runs to 13 residues. V was clipped by 3 bases and J by 11 bases, with 16 bases between them. The CDR3 bases are TGTGCCAGCAGCTTCCAGGGCACCACAGCCGCTTTCTTT. Its translation is CASSFQGTTAAFF.

This clone occurred a few times. CDR3 region: CAWRDRGTEAFF. The CDR3 DNA reads as TGTGCCTGGAGAGACAGGGGAACTGAAGCTTTCTTT. This chain uses TRBV30 with TRBJ1-1; 8 bases are a match to TRBD1. The length of the CDR3 is 12 residues. V lost 3 bases, J lost 5 bases, and 2 bases stayed unmatched. In germline, CDR1 is GTSNPN, CDR2 SVGIG (reference sequence).

The chain carries TRBV5-1 and TRBJ2-7; 8 bases align to TRBD2. CDR3 size: 13 residues. The junction had 3 bases not matched to a gene; V was cut back by 5 bases and J by 2 bases. CDR1 and CDR2 from the germline V gene are SGHRS and YFSETQ. This CDR3 is CASSDGGAYEQYF. In DNA form, the CDR3 reads TGCGCCAGCAGTGACGGGGGGGCCTACGAGCAGTACTTC.

This clone was detected a few times. The chain is built from TRBV28 and TRBJ2-7; 9 nucleotides agree with TRBD1. Germline V gives CDR1 MDHEN, CDR2 SYDVKM. CDR3 size: 15 residues. The trim removed 6 bases at V and 3 bases at J, leaving 9 bases unmatched. CDR3 amino acids: CASSLYKGQGYEQYF. As DNA, the CDR3 is TGTGCCAGCAGCCTTTATAAGGGACAGGGCTACGAGCAGTACTTC.

The rearrangement joins TRBV7-9 to TRBJ1-1; TRBD1 might be the D (5 bases). Deletions cut 1 base from V and 6 bases from J, with 6 bases between. The CDR3 consists of 12 residues. Germline CDR1 and CDR2: SEHNR and FQNEAQ (reference sequence). The CDR3 is CASSLGGAEAFF. The CDR3, as DNA: TGTGCCAGCAGCTTAGGGGGGGCTGAAGCTTTCTTT. The variable domain in full, completed from reference TRBV7-9 and TRBJ1-1, reads DTGVSQNPRHKITKRGQNVTFRCDPISEHNRLYWYRQTLGQGPEFLTYFQNEAQLEKSRLLSDRFSAERPKGSFSTLEIQRTEQGDSAMYLCASSLGGAEAFFGQGTRLTVV.

This chain joins TRBV19 and TRBJ1-1; 8 nucleotides line up with TRBD1. V trimming: 5 bases; J trimming: 0 bases; junction bases outside the gene matches: 8. CDR1 is LNHDA and CDR2 is SQIVND in the germline V gene (reference sequence). The CDR3 is 16 amino acids. The DNA of the CDR3 is TGTGCCAGTAGTGCTATTCCGGACAGGGTGAACACTGAAGCTTTCTTT. This translates into CASSAIPDRVNTEAFF.

This clone has just a few counts. This rearrangement joins TRBV7-8 to TRBJ1-5; D remains ambiguous. The CDR3 is made up of 14 amino acids. Germline-derived CDR1 and CDR2 are SGHVS and FQNEAQ. The V end lost 5 bases, the J end lost 4 bases, and 12 bases lay between the germline ends. CDR3 coding DNA: TGTGCCAGCAGCCCTCGGCGGACTAATCAGCCCCAGCATTTT. It specifies CASSPRRTNQPQHF.

A few counts support this clone. The chain employs TRBV29-1 and TRBJ2-5; D is unclear. The CDR3 extends over 13 amino acids. From germline, CDR1 is SQVTM and CDR2 ANQGSEA. V gave up 5 bases and J gave up 1 base, with 11 bases separating them. CDR3 loop: CSVRSSGQETQYF. The CDR3 DNA sequence: TGCAGCGTTAGGTCGTCGGGCCAAGAGACCCAGTACTTC.

V is TRBV5-1 and J is TRBJ1-6, with TRBD1 matching 11 bases. Germline assignment: CDR1 SGHRS and CDR2 YFSETQ. This CDR3 has 15 residues. Germline trimming cut 4 bases from V and 8 bases from J; bases unmatched to any gene: 5. This CDR3 is CASSTGTGGYSPLHF. Written as DNA, the CDR3 is TGCGCCAGCAGCACCGGGACAGGGGGATATTCACCCCTCCACTTT.

The gene calls are TRBV4-2 and TRBJ2-7; the match to TRBD2 covers 10 bases. This CDR3 is 15 amino acids long. In germline, CDR1 is LGHNA, CDR2 YNFKEQ. Trimming cost V 5 bases and J 3 bases; bases outside gene matches: 7. The CDR3 protein is CASSYLAGVNYEQYF. The CDR3 coding sequence is TGTGCCAGCAGCTACCTAGCGGGGGTTAACTACGAGCAGTACTTC.

The chain links TRBV5-4 to TRBJ2-5, with 10 bases lining up with TRBD1. Germline CDR1 reads SGHNT; CDR2 reads YYREEE (reference sequence). Unmatched junction bases numbered 3, after V lost 4 bases and J lost 3 bases. This CDR3 region has 14 residues. Here the CDR3 reads CASSRTGGKETQYF. The CDR3 nucleotides are TGTGCCAGCAGCCGGACAGGGGGTAAAGAGACCCAGTACTTC.

This clone showed up just a few times. V usage is TRBV19 and J usage is TRBJ1-1; D gene ambiguous. Per the germline V gene, CDR1 is LNHDA and CDR2 is SQIVND (reference sequence). CDR3 length equals 13 residues. The V end was cut by 6 bases, the J end by 4 bases, with 12 bases between. This chain's CDR3 is CASSLWEGTEAFF. Written as DNA, the CDR3 is TGTGCCAGTAGCCTCTGGGAGGGCACTGAAGCTTTCTTT.

The gene calls are TRBV4-3 and TRBJ1-6; D is uncertain. Germline assignment: CDR1 LGHNA and CDR2 YSLEER. The V gene lost 0 bases and the J gene lost 14 bases, with 11 bases spanning the gap. CDR3 size: 13 residues. The CDR3 reads CASSQEVDSSLHF. CDR3 DNA: TGCGCCAGCAGCCAAGAGGTAGACTCATCCCTCCACTTT.

The gene calls are TRBV7-9 and TRBJ1-2; D not resolved. Germline V CDR1 and CDR2: SEHNR, FQNEAQ (reference sequence). The CDR3 extends over 14 amino acids. The ends were cut back, 1 base at V and 5 bases at J, with 11 bases in the middle. For the CDR3, the DNA is TGTGCCAGCAGCTTAGGTGGCCTTCCTTATGGCTACACCTTC. It yields the protein CASSLGGLPYGYTF.

The chain has TRBV5-5 and TRBJ2-1; possible D gene TRBD1, 5 bases. Trimming took 1 base from V and 0 from J, leaving 8 bases between them. The germline V gene has CDR1 SGHKS and CDR2 YYEKEE (reference sequence). The CDR3 spans 15 residues. The CDR3 DNA reads as TGTGCCAGCAGCTTGAGCCAGGGCTCCTACAATGAGCAGTTCTTC. This translates into CASSLSQGSYNEQFF.

The rearrangement joins TRBV2 to TRBJ2-3; D remains unclear. Looked up from germline, CDR1 is SNHLY and CDR2 is FYNNEI. Trimming pared 3 bases from V and 1 base from J, leaving 11 bases between. The CDR3 consists of 15 residues. The chain's CDR3 is CASSDGGEGTDTQYF. The DNA for the CDR3 is TGTGCCAGCAGTGATGGCGGCGAGGGCACAGATACGCAGTATTTT.

This clone was detected only a few times. V is TRBV7-2 and J is TRBJ1-1; 7 bases line up with TRBD1. Looked up from germline, CDR1 is SGHTA and CDR2 is FQGNSA. This CDR3 contains 14 residues. Trimming at V came to 3 bases and at J to 3 bases, leaving 4 bases not matched to a gene. In DNA form, the CDR3 reads TGTGCCAGCAGCTTTAGGGGGCTGGACACTGAAGCTTTCTTT. This encodes CASSFRGLDTEAFF.

This clone was detected a few times. This chain connects TRBV5-6 to TRBJ2-7; a weak D match, TRBD2 (7 bases). V was trimmed by 4 bases and J by 6 bases, leaving 23 bases between them. The CDR3 extends over 16 amino acids. The germline gives CDR1 SGHDT, CDR2 YYEEEE. The CDR3 region has the DNA TGTGCCAGCAGCCTTTTAGTTGGGGGGGCTTTCGGCGAGCAGTACTTC. Its translation: CASSLLVGGAFGEQYF.